This TCR beta chain was recovered during a study of shared clonotypes between healthy human individuals. The overall study: The cohort comprised a couple of women and a few men. Their ages spanned 18 to 49 years. Study findings and constraints: The study found lower generation probabilities in non-shared clonotypes than in those shared by all four donors. Memory subsets had estimated richness that was generally smaller than that of naive subsets.

TCRdb keeps only in-frame clones here, not all; method: immunoSEQ multiplex PCR. Of some 1,600,000 clones listed, 95% to 99% are singletons. Remarks on this clone: Its cognate antigen is unknown.

CD45RA-negative memory and CD45RA+ naive subsets were split from the CD4+ cells. The CDR3 runs to 13 residues. Trimming removed 5 bases at V and 5 bases at J, with 12 bases between. From germline, CDR1 is SEHNR and CDR2 FQNEAQ (reference sequence). The specimen was naive CD4+ T cells sorted from blood. Subset described: CD45RA+ positively selected. V gene TRBV7-9 combines with J gene TRBJ2-5; no clear D. The clonotype originates from a man aged 25-40 years in good health. The chain's CDR3 is CASSREMWETQYF. The CDR3 DNA sequence: TGTGCCAGCAGCCGAGAAATGTGGGAGACCCAGTACTTC. The full variable domain, in which reference TRBV7-9 and TRBJ2-5 provide the parts outside the CDR3, is DTGVSQNPRHKITKRGQNVTFRCDPISEHNRLYWYRQTLGQGPEFLTYFQNEAQLEKSRLLSDRFSAERPKGSFSTLEIQRTEQGDSAMYLCASSREMWETQYFGPGTRLLVL.